Below are 24 T cell receptor beta chains sequenced from a single sample in a study of T cell responses to AZD1222 COVID-19 vaccine. Only in-frame clones appear in the TCRdb table, and some are missing; sequencing was by immunoSEQ multiplex PCR. Of 100,000 to 150,000 clones in the sample, 86% were seen once. Sequenced here: peripheral blood, sampled on day 0 of AZD1222 vaccination. Source of these receptors: an adult in good health.

The J gene is TRBJ2-5, the V gene TRBV18, with D perhaps matching TRBD2 (6 bases). Germline V CDR1 and CDR2: KGHSH, LQKENI. This CDR3 is 13 amino acids long. V was clipped by 3 bases and J by 2 bases, with 7 bases between them. In DNA, the CDR3 is TGTGCCAGCTCACCGGCGGGACAAGAGACCCAGTACTTC. Its translation: CASSPAGQETQYF.

For this clone: A read error may produce the germline difference seen at one junction end. This chain uses TRBV5-4 with TRBJ1-1, with D possibly being TRBD1 (6 bases). The CDR3 covers 15 residues. Germline CDR1 and CDR2: SGHNT and YYREEE (reference sequence). The CDR3 DNA reads TGTGCCAGCAGCCCCGGGAGGGGGAGGAACCCTGAAGCTTTCTTT. Protein: CASSPGRGRNPEAFF.

This chain links TRBV11-2 with TRBJ2-1; the D gene is possibly TRBD1 (5 bases). The CDR3 runs to 14 residues. Germline CDR1 is SGHAT and CDR2 is FQNNGV. Trimming took off 7 bases at V and 7 bases at J, with 17 bases between the two ends. The chain's CDR3 is CASTPSRQINEQFF. CDR3 sequence (DNA): TGTGCCAGCACGCCTTCACGACAGATAAATGAGCAGTTCTTC.

V and J are TRBV6-2 or TRBV6-3 and TRBJ1-2, with D unresolved. The germline V gene has CDR1 MNHEY and CDR2 SVGEGT. The V end was cut by 5 bases, the J end by 1 base, with 17 bases between. The CDR3 length is 16 residues. The CDR3, as DNA: TGTGCCAGCAGTCGACCAATTTCGGACCTTAACTATGGCTACACCTTC. It codes for CASSRPISDLNYGYTF.

The chain is built from TRBV5-4 and TRBJ2-7; 9 bases are shared with TRBD2. The CDR3 has 14 amino acids. With V trimmed by 6 bases and J by 6 bases, 10 bases remained unmatched. The germline V gene encodes CDR1 SGHNT and CDR2 YYREEE (reference sequence). The CDR3 sequence is CASIPSAGGVEQYF. For the CDR3, the DNA is TGTGCCAGCATCCCCTCCGCGGGGGGGGTCGAGCAGTACTTC. Together with reference TRBV5-4 and TRBJ2-7, the CDR3 gives the full variable domain: ETGVTQSPTHLIKTRGQQVTLRCSSQSGHNTVSWYQQALGQGPQFIFQYYREEENGRGNFPPRFSGLQFPNYSSELNVNALELDDSALYLCASIPSAGGVEQYFGPGTRLTVT.

V gene TRBV28 combines with J gene TRBJ2-7; tentatively, D is TRBD1 or TRBD2 (5 bases each). CDR1 is MDHEN and CDR2 is SYDVKM in the germline V gene. The CDR3 sequence is 15 residues long. V was cut by 4 bases and J by 3 bases, with 16 bases left in between. CDR3: CASSSYLGTVYEQYF. CDR3 nucleotides: TGTGCCAGCAGTTCATATCTCGGGACGGTCTACGAGCAGTACTTC.

CDR3 sequence reads: CATSIGGAEAFF. The CDR3 DNA reads as TGTGCCACCAGCATTGGGGGCGCTGAAGCTTTCTTT. The chain couples TRBV15 to TRBJ1-1; a possible D gene is TRBD1 (6 bases). Germline V gene lookup returns CDR1 LNHNV and CDR2 YYDKDF (reference sequence). V was shortened by 4 bases and J by 6 bases, with 9 bases between the two germline ends. This CDR3 region has 12 residues. Combining the CDR3 with reference TRBV15 and TRBJ1-1 gives the whole variable domain DAMVIQNPRYQVTQFGKPVTLSCSQTLNHNVMYWYQQKSSQAPKLLFHYYDKDFNNEADTPDNFQSRRPNTSFCFLDIRSPGLGDTAMYLCATSIGGAEAFFGQGTRLTVV.

V gene TRBV19 combines with J gene TRBJ1-1; D ambiguous. V was trimmed by 0 bases and J by 9 bases, leaving 14 bases between them. The CDR3 extends over 14 amino acids. Germline V gene sequence: CDR1 LNHDA, CDR2 SQIVND (reference sequence). The CDR3 DNA reads TGTGCCAGTAGTATAGATGGTTATTTGCAGCAAGCTTTCTTT. Protein product: CASSIDGYLQQAFF.

The table lists this clone with a count of one. The CDR3 end shows no conserved phenylalanine or tryptophan, and so a read error is likely. The DNA is omitted, as the CDR3 cannot be located on it reliably, and the CDR3 follows TCRdb's listing. The rearrangement joins TRBV7-2 to TRBJ2-3; the D call in the table, TRBD1, was not verified against the DNA. From germline, CDR1 is SGHTA and CDR2 FQGNSA. 13 amino acids form the CDR3, both terminal residues included. The CDR3 sequence is CASSLVRLSGLVL.

The J gene is TRBJ2-7, the V gene TRBV5-6, with 8 positions matching TRBD1. The CDR3 is made up of 14 amino acids. V lost 4 bases and J lost 5; bases outside the gene matches: 8. Germline V lookup: CDR1 SGHDT, CDR2 YYEEEE. CDR3 protein: CASSKWTGNNEQYF. The CDR3 nucleotides read TGTGCCAGCAGCAAATGGACAGGGAACAACGAGCAGTACTTC.

The J gene is TRBJ1-1, the V gene TRBV10-3, with D possibly being TRBD1 (6 bases). The V end was cut by 3 bases, the J end by 9 bases, with 14 bases between. This CDR3 region has 13 residues. The germline gives CDR1 ENHRY, CDR2 SYGVKD. CDR3 coding DNA: TGTGCCATCAGTGACTTCAGGGGACAAAAAGCTTTCTTT. Translating it yields CAISDFRGQKAFF.

The chain couples TRBV19 to TRBJ2-5, with no clear D. The CDR3 totals 15 residues. Germline V lookup: CDR1 LNHDA, CDR2 SQIVND (reference sequence). V was shortened by 3 bases and J by 2 bases, with 13 bases between the two germline ends. The CDR3 sequence is CASSIVTGAQETQYF. The CDR3, as DNA: TGTGCCAGTAGTATTGTGACGGGCGCACAAGAGACCCAGTACTTC.

This clone has more than one count but fewer than ten. The gene calls are TRBV13 and TRBJ2-7, with TRBD1 matching over 7 bases. This CDR3 is 15 amino acids long. The ends lost 5 bases at V and 0 bases at J; junction bases unmatched: 7. Germline lookup yields CDR1 PRHDT and CDR2 FYEKMQ (reference sequence). CDR3 loop: CASSNRDSPSYEQYF. Here the CDR3 DNA reads TGTGCCAGCAGCAACCGGGACAGCCCCTCCTACGAGCAGTACTTC.

This clone appeared a single time. The chain employs TRBV7-2 and TRBJ2-7; D is unresolved. Trimming took 2 bases from V and 4 from J, leaving 6 bases between them. The CDR3 loop spans 12 amino acids. Germline V gene data show CDR1 as SGHTA and CDR2 as FQGNSA. The CDR3 DNA follows: TGTGCCAGCAGCTTATTAGAATACGAGCAGTACTTC. It codes for CASSLLEYEQYF.

This clone has just one count. The chain recombines TRBV19 with TRBJ1-2, with D perhaps TRBD1 (6 bases). The CDR3 has 14 amino acids. Germline-derived CDR1 and CDR2 are LNHDA and SQIVND (reference sequence). V lost 5 bases and J lost 2, with 12 bases in between. CDR3 coding DNA: TGTGCCAGTAGTCCAGGGGCCCCCAACTATGGCTACACCTTC. It codes for CASSPGAPNYGYTF.

The chain links TRBV2 to TRBJ1-2; perhaps TRBD1 as D (5 bases). The CDR3 is 13 residues long. Trimming removed 0 bases from V and 4 bases from J, with 6 bases in between. Per germline, CDR1 SNHLY and CDR2 FYNNEI. The CDR3 protein is CASSEAGVYGYTF. For the CDR3, the DNA is TGTGCCAGCAGTGAAGCAGGGGTCTATGGCTACACCTTC.

The DNA for the CDR3 is TGTGCCAGCAGCCCCGGACTGGCCCAGGGCACGCAGTATTTT. It specifies CASSPGLAQGTQYF. The chain is built from TRBV3-1 (or the pseudogene TRBV3-2) and TRBJ2-3; D may correspond to TRBD1 or TRBD2 (5 bases each). V was shortened by 4 bases and J by 9 bases, with 17 bases between the two germline ends. Looked up from germline, CDR1 is LGHDT and CDR2 is YNNKEL (reference sequence). This CDR3 has 14 residues.

The chain joins TRBV4-3 to TRBJ2-3; D ambiguous. V was cut by 1 base and J by 4 bases, with 6 bases left in between. Germline CDR1 LGHNA, CDR2 YSLEER. The CDR3 is made up of 13 amino acids. The CDR3 coding sequence is TGCGCCAGCAGCCAAGTGGGGTCAGATACGCAGTATTTT. Translation: CASSQVGSDTQYF.

This rearrangement joins TRBV7-8 to TRBJ1-2; D is perhaps TRBD1 (5 bases). CDR3 length: 14 residues. Trimming shortened V by 6 bases and J by 4 bases, and 15 bases separated the two germline ends. Germline assignment: CDR1 SGHVS and CDR2 FQNEAQ. For the CDR3, the DNA is TGTGCCAGCAGTCGCGGGGACGGATTCTATGGCTACACCTTC. Its translation: CASSRGDGFYGYTF.

The chain employs TRBV7-9 and TRBJ2-2; the D gene is possibly TRBD2 (6 bases). V gave up 5 bases and J gave up 0 bases, with 22 bases separating them. CDR1 is SEHNR, CDR2 FQNEAQ, per germline (reference sequence). This CDR3 is built from 19 residues. This CDR3 reads CASSRLLNSGLSNTGELFF. In DNA form, the CDR3 reads TGTGCCAGCAGCCGACTCCTGAATTCGGGACTTTCGAACACCGGGGAGCTGTTTTTT.

The chain carries TRBV28 and TRBJ2-5; a possible D gene is TRBD2 (6 bases). The CDR3 contains 15 residues. Germline CDR1 reads MDHEN; CDR2 reads SYDVKM. V lost 6 bases to trimming and J lost 1 base, with 15 bases between them. The CDR3 is CASRGAAGGQETQYF. In DNA form, the CDR3 reads TGTGCCAGCAGGGGAGCCGCCGGGGGCCAAGAGACCCAGTACTTC.

The rearrangement links TRBV18 to TRBJ1-2; D is uncertain. V lost 2 bases and J lost 8, with 24 bases in between. The V gene's germline CDR1 is KGHSH and CDR2 LQKENI. This CDR3 has 17 residues. This CDR3 is CASSPTAQLLWVQGYTF. The CDR3 bases are TGTGCCAGCTCACCAACCGCGCAGCTACTATGGGTTCAGGGCTACACCTTC. Supplemented by reference TRBV18 and TRBJ1-2, the full variable domain reads NAGVMQNPRHLVRRRGQEARLRCSPMKGHSHVYWYRQLPEEGLKFMVYLQKENIIDESGMPKERFSAEFPKEGPSILRIQQVVRGDSAAYFCASSPTAQLLWVQGYTFGSGTRLTVV.

The chain carries TRBV7-8 and TRBJ2-6; D possibly uses TRBD1 or TRBD2 (5 bases each). Germline CDR1 reads SGHVS; CDR2 reads FQNEAQ. Trimming took 0 bases from V and 1 from J, leaving 7 bases between them. The CDR3 extends over 16 amino acids. The CDR3 region has the DNA TGTGCCAGCAGCTTAGCGGGGGTTTCTGGGGCCAACGTCCTGACTTTC. Its translation is CASSLAGVSGANVLTF.

V and J are TRBV7-9 and TRBJ2-2, with 9 bases identical to TRBD1. V shed 4 bases, J shed 6 bases, and the junction held 3 bases outside the gene matches. Germline CDR1 and CDR2: SEHNR and FQNEAQ (reference sequence). The CDR3 is made up of 14 amino acids. CDR3 protein: CASSWDRVAGELFF. CDR3 in DNA: TGTGCCAGCAGCTGGGACAGGGTGGCCGGGGAGCTGTTTTTT.